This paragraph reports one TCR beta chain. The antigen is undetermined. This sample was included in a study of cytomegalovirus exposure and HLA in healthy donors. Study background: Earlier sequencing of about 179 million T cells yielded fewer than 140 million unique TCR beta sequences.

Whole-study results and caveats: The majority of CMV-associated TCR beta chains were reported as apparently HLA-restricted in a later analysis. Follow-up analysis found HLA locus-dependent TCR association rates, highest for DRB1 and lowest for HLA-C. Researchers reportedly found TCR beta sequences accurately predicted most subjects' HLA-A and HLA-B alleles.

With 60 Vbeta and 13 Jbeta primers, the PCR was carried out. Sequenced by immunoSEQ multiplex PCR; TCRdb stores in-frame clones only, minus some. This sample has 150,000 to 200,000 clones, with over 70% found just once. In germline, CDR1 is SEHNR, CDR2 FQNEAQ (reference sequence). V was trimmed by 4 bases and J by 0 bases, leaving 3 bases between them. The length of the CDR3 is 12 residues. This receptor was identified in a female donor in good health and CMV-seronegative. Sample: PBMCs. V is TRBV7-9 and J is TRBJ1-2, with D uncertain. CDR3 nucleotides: TGTGCCAGCAGCTATACTAACTATGGCTACACCTTC. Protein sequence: CASSYTNYGYTF. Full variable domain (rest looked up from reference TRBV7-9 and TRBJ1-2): DTGVSQNPRHKITKRGQNVTFRCDPISEHNRLYWYRQTLGQGPEFLTYFQNEAQLEKSRLLSDRFSAERPKGSFSTLEIQRTEQGDSAMYLCASSYTNYGYTFGSGTRLTVV.